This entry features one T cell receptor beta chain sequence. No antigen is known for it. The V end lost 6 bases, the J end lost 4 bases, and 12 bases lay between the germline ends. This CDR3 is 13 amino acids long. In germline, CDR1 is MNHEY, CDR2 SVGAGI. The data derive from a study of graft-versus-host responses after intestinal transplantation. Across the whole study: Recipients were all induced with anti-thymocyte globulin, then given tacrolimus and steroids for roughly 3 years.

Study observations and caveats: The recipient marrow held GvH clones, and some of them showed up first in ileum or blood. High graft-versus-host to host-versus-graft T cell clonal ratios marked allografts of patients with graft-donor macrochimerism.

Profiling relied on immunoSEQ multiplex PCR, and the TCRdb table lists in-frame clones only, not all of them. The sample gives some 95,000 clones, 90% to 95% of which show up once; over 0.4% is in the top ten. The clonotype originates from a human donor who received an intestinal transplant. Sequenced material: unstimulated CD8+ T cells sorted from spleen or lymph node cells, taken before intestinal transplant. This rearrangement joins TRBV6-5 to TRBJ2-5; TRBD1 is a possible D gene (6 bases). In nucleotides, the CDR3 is TGTGCCAGCAGGCAACAGGGCCCAGAGACCCAGTACTTC. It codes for CASRQQGPETQYF.